This T cell receptor beta chain is drawn from a study of T cell changes during pregnancy in multiple sclerosis (dated by TCRdb to the late 2010s). Regarding the research as a whole: In women with multiple sclerosis, the researchers looked at how the T cell repertoire shifted as pregnancy progressed.

As encoded in the germline V gene (reference sequence), CDR1 is SEHNR while CDR2 is FQNEAQ. Inclusive of the bounding cysteine and phenylalanine, the CDR3 is 13 residues long. The kept DNA is CDR3 alone, 39 bases in frame from the first base. Note on this clone: Its antigen remains unidentified. Germline is not matched at one junction end, which may reflect a read error.

Library preparation was by the immunoSEQ multiplex PCR assay. Sourced from immuneACCESS, this table was stored by TCRdb with only in-frame sequences that have V and J called. A share of the clones is absent; for the studies checked, an unresolved V gene accounts for under half, and the remainder has no known explanation. The sample includes 90,000 to 95,000 clones, with about 93% observed a single time. The ten largest clones capture roughly 4% of the sample. This specimen consisted of peripheral blood, obtained in the first trimester of pregnancy. The sequence joins TRBV7-9 to TRBJ1-1; TRBD1 is possibly the D segment (5 matching bases). This clonotype originated in a female donor with multiple sclerosis, enrolled in a pregnancy study. The DNA is TGTGCCAGCAGCCCAACAGAGGGACTAGAAGTTTTCTTT. This gives the protein CASSPTEGLEVFF.